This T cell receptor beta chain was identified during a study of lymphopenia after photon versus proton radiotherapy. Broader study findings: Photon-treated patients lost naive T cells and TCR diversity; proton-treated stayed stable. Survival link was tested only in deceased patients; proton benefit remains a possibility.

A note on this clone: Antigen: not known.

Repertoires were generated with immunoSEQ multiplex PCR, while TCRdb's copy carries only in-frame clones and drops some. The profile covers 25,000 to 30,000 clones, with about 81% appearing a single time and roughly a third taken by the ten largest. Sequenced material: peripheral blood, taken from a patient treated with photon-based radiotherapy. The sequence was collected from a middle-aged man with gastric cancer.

Here the CDR3 reads CASSRLAGGSGELFF. The CDR3 DNA follows: TGTGCCAGCAGCCGACTAGCGGGGGGGTCCGGGGAGCTGTTTTTT. The J gene is TRBJ2-2, the V gene TRBV4-2, with 14 positions matching TRBD2. The germline CDR1 and CDR2 sequences are LGHNA and YNFKEQ. V lost 4 bases to trimming and J lost 6 bases; unmatched junction nucleotides: 1. This CDR3 is built from 15 residues.